One T cell receptor (beta chain) is described in this entry. Sequencing was performed with immunoSEQ multiplex PCR; in TCRdb, only in-frame clones are kept and a portion is missing. The data show roughly 20,000 clones, 88% seen once. This CDR3 has 14 residues. With 5 bases clipped from V and 4 bases from J, the junction kept 7 bases outside the gene matches. In germline, CDR1 is MGHRA, CDR2 YSYEKL. This entry is derived from a study of PD-1 blockade in classical Hodgkin lymphoma. Indicated time point: cycle 4 day 1 (C4D1), after less than 7 weeks of nivolumab. Brentuximab vedotin exposure varied, and every patient relapsed after autologous stem cell transplantation. Investigators obtained CD8+ T cells from thawed PBMCs by magnetic negative selection.

Sequencing was performed on CD8+ T cells from blood, taken before the fourth cycle of nivolumab. The clonotype originates from a human donor with classical Hodgkin lymphoma. The rearrangement uses TRBV4-1 and TRBJ2-7, with 8 bases identical to TRBD1. The CDR3 region has the DNA TGCGCCAGCAGCTCCCGACAGGGGAGGTACGAGCAGTACTTC. Translating it yields CASSSRQGRYEQYF.